Listed here are 10 T cell receptor beta chains from one sample, sequenced in a study of blood T cell repertoires in COVID-19. Method: immunoSEQ multiplex PCR; TCRdb's copy keeps in-frame clones and lacks some. This sample has some 160,000 clones, with around four fifths found just once. Specimen: peripheral blood. These receptors were taken from an elderly woman with COVID-19, enrolled during active disease.

This rearrangement joins TRBV3-1 (or the pseudogene TRBV3-2) to TRBJ1-1; no reliable D call. Germline assignment: CDR1 LGHDT and CDR2 YNNKEL (reference sequence). The CDR3 covers 15 residues. V lost 1 base and J lost 1, with 10 bases in between. CDR3 bases: TGTGCCAGCAGCCAAGGCTTGCTAAGGAACACTGAAGCTTTCTTT. Translated: CASSQGLLRNTEAFF.

J is TRBJ1-3 and V is TRBV9, with D hard to call. V was cut by 3 bases and J by 0 bases, with 7 bases left in between. CDR3 length equals 14 residues. Germline values: CDR1 SGDLS, CDR2 YYNGEE. This chain's CDR3 is CASSADFSGNTIYF. CDR3 DNA sequence: TGTGCCAGCAGCGCCGACTTCTCTGGAAACACCATATATTTT.

This chain joins TRBV5-4 and TRBJ1-2, with a possible D match to TRBD1 (5 bases). This CDR3 is built from 15 residues. V was cut by 4 bases and J by 0 bases, with 13 bases left in between. Germline-derived CDR1 and CDR2 are SGHNT and YYREEE (reference sequence). CDR3 nucleotides: TGTGCCAGCAGCCCCGACAGATCAGCTAACTATGGCTACACCTTC. Translating gives CASSPDRSANYGYTF. The entire variable domain, with the rest obtained from reference TRBV5-4 and TRBJ1-2, is as follows: ETGVTQSPTHLIKTRGQQVTLRCSSQSGHNTVSWYQQALGQGPQFIFQYYREEENGRGNFPPRFSGLQFPNYSSELNVNALELDDSALYLCASSPDRSANYGYTFGSGTRLTVV.

V and J are TRBV7-9 and TRBJ1-2; a possible D gene is TRBD1 (6 bases). V was clipped by 5 bases and J by 7 bases, with 14 bases between them. The CDR3 is 13 residues long. Germline V gene sequence: CDR1 SEHNR, CDR2 FQNEAQ (reference sequence). CDR3 nucleotides: TGTGCCAGCAGCAACCGGGACATTCGTGGCTACACCTTC. This sequence encodes CASSNRDIRGYTF.

This chain's CDR3 is CASSLGEIRSTDTQYF. The CDR3 DNA sequence: TGCGCCAGCAGCTTAGGGGAAATAAGAAGCACAGATACGCAGTATTTT. J is TRBJ2-3 and V is TRBV5-1; D may be TRBD1 (5 bases). Germline V gene data show CDR1 as SGHRS and CDR2 as YFSETQ. Trimming took off 2 bases at V and 0 bases at J, with 13 bases between the two ends. This CDR3 is built from 16 residues.

The chain carries TRBV6-5 and TRBJ1-2, with 7 bases aligning to TRBD1. This CDR3 is built from 13 residues. Per germline, CDR1 MNHEY and CDR2 SVGAGI. Trimming took 8 bases from V and 4 from J; bases not matched to a gene: 7. The CDR3 sequence: CASAGGGSYGYTF. CDR3 bases: TGTGCCAGCGCAGGAGGGGGCTCCTATGGCTACACCTTC.

This chain uses TRBV4-1 with TRBJ2-5, with 11 bases aligning to TRBD2. This CDR3 has 17 amino acids. Trimming took 0 bases from V and 3 from J; bases not matched to a gene: 6. Germline CDR1 MGHRA, CDR2 YSYEKL. This chain's CDR3 is CASSQEFQLAGEETQYF. The CDR3 nucleotides read TGCGCCAGCAGCCAAGAATTCCAACTAGCGGGAGAAGAGACCCAGTACTTC.

V is TRBV6-5 and J is TRBJ2-7; perhaps TRBD2 as D (5 bases). The CDR3 totals 12 residues. Germline CDR1 MNHEY, CDR2 SVGAGI. The V gene lost 10 bases and the J gene lost 2 bases, with 12 bases spanning the gap. The CDR3 spells CATQTGTYEQYF. Here the CDR3 DNA reads TGTGCCACCCAAACCGGGACCTACGAGCAGTACTTC.

The chain recombines TRBV2 with TRBJ1-5; the match to TRBD1 covers 7 bases. V shed 4 bases, J shed 6 bases, and the junction held 6 bases outside the gene matches. Germline CDR1 is SNHLY and CDR2 is FYNNEI. This CDR3 has 14 amino acids. The CDR3 spells CASSVGGGLQPQHF. CDR3 coding DNA: TGTGCCAGCAGTGTAGGGGGCGGACTTCAGCCCCAGCATTTT. Complete variable domain (other parts from reference TRBV2 and TRBJ1-5): EPEVTQTPSHQVTQMGQEVILRCVPISNHLYFYWYRQILGQKVEFLVSFYNNEISEKSEIFDDQFSVERPDGSNFTLKIRSTKLEDSAMYFCASSVGGGLQPQHFGDGTRLSIL.

This chain connects TRBV28 to TRBJ2-7; D possibly corresponds to TRBD1 (6 bases). The V end lost 5 bases, the J end lost 2 bases, and 16 bases lay between the germline ends. Germline V gene lookup returns CDR1 MDHEN and CDR2 SYDVKM. CDR3 length equals 15 residues. The CDR3 bases are TGTGCCAGCAGTCTTGCCGCCACAGGGACCTACGAGCAGTACTTC. This encodes CASSLAATGTYEQYF.